One sample yielded the 31 T cell receptor beta chains listed below, sequenced in a study of blood T cell repertoires in COVID-19. Only in-frame clones appear in the TCRdb table, and some are missing; sequencing was by immunoSEQ multiplex PCR. The profile shows around 180,000 clones, approximately 79% of them singletons. Input material: peripheral blood. The source is a woman of 80 years or more with acute or convalescent COVID-19.

The genes are TRBV27 and TRBJ2-1, with 9 bases identical to TRBD1. The CDR3 is 14 amino acids. Per germline, CDR1 MNHEY and CDR2 SMNVEV (reference sequence). J lost 7 bases, V lost 3 bases, and 4 bases had no gene match. The CDR3: CASSFGGQGNEQFF. DNA of the CDR3: TGTGCCAGCAGTTTCGGAGGACAGGGGAATGAGCAGTTCTTC.

V is TRBV9 and J is TRBJ1-3; 9 nucleotides agree with TRBD1. CDR1 is SGDLS, CDR2 YYNGEE, per germline. The trim removed 0 bases at V and 4 bases at J, leaving 8 bases unmatched. The CDR3 runs 17 residues. CDR3 protein: CASSVVGTGSGGNTIYF. The CDR3 DNA sequence: TGTGCCAGCAGCGTAGTCGGGACAGGGAGTGGCGGAAACACCATATATTTT.

This chain uses TRBV15 with TRBJ1-1; D is possibly TRBD1 (6 bases). The CDR3 sequence is 15 residues long. Trimming took off 0 bases at V and 3 bases at J, with 11 bases between the two ends. The germline V gene has CDR1 LNHNV and CDR2 YYDKDF (reference sequence). CDR3 loop: CATSRDRWTDTEAFF. CDR3 coding DNA: TGTGCCACCAGCAGAGACAGATGGACAGACACTGAAGCTTTCTTT.

The genes are TRBV5-1 and TRBJ2-1, with 12 bases that match TRBD2. From germline, CDR1 is SGHRS and CDR2 YFSETQ. Unmatched junction bases numbered 3, after V lost 1 base and J lost 4 bases. CDR3 length equals 16 residues. CDR3 in amino acids: CASSLLAGGGYNEQFF. The CDR3 DNA follows: TGCGCCAGCAGCTTGCTAGCGGGAGGGGGATACAATGAGCAGTTCTTC. Full variable domain (remainder filled in from reference TRBV5-1 and TRBJ2-1): KAGVTQTPRYLIKTRGQQVTLSCSPISGHRSVSWYQQTPGQGLQFLFEYFSETQRNKGNFPGRFSGRQFSNSRSEMNVSTLELGDSALYLCASSLLAGGGYNEQFFGPGTRLTVL.

CDR3 residues: CASSRQHNEQFF. CDR3 coding DNA: TGTGCCAGCAGCAGACAGCACAATGAGCAGTTCTTC. The chain carries TRBV3-1 (or the pseudogene TRBV3-2) and TRBJ2-1; the D gene is possibly TRBD1 (5 bases). CDR1 and CDR2 from the germline V gene are LGHDT and YNNKEL (reference sequence). This CDR3 has 12 amino acids. The V end lost 5 bases, the J end lost 5 bases, and 7 bases lay between the germline ends.

The rearrangement uses TRBV5-4 and TRBJ2-3; 10 bases fit TRBD2. This CDR3 contains 16 residues. V shed 0 bases, J shed 0 bases, and the junction held 1 base outside the gene matches. Germline CDR1 and CDR2: SGHNT and YYREEE (reference sequence). CDR3 nucleotides: TGTGCCAGCAGCTTGGGAGCGGGAGGGAGCACAGATACGCAGTATTTT. Protein product: CASSLGAGGSTDTQYF.

The CDR3 DNA sequence: TGCGCCAGCAGCTTGAACCCTAGAACACTTAGCGCAAACTCCTACAATGAGCAGTTCTTC. Translation gives CASSLNPRTLSANSYNEQFF. V usage is TRBV5-1 and J usage is TRBJ2-1, with D maybe TRBD2 (5 bases). V was pared by 1 base and J by 0 bases, with 23 bases between. There are 20 residues in the CDR3. Germline loops: CDR1 SGHRS, CDR2 YFSETQ.

The rearrangement links TRBV6-2 or TRBV6-3 to TRBJ2-2; possibly TRBD1 for D (7 bases). The germline V gene has CDR1 MNHEY and CDR2 SVGEGT. Trimming left V 5 bases short and J 5 bases short, with 24 bases between. The CDR3 is made up of 18 amino acids. CDR3 in amino acids: CASSPQYTGAAGTGELFF. The CDR3 coding sequence is TGTGCCAGCAGTCCACAGTATACAGGGGCCGCGGGGACCGGGGAGCTGTTTTTT.

The chain recombines TRBV28 with TRBJ2-3; TRBD2 matches 16 bases. CDR1 is MDHEN and CDR2 is SYDVKM in the germline V gene. The J segment lost 6 bases and the V segment lost 8 bases, leaving 8 bases of the junction unmatched. The CDR3 contains 16 residues. In DNA form, the CDR3 reads TGTGCCAGCTACGGGACTAGCGGGAGGGCCGGGGATACGCAGTATTTT. Residues: CASYGTSGRAGDTQYF.

V gene TRBV9 combines with J gene TRBJ1-4; perhaps TRBD1 as D (5 bases). V was trimmed by 1 base and J by 0 bases, leaving 10 bases between them. The length of the CDR3 is 16 residues. Germline CDR1 is SGDLS and CDR2 is YYNGEE. CDR3 sequence reads: CASSVTGSSTNEKLFF. CDR3 nucleotides: TGTGCCAGCAGCGTAACAGGAAGCTCAACTAATGAAAAACTGTTTTTT.

The chain recombines TRBV6-5 with TRBJ2-3; 8 nucleotides align to TRBD2. This CDR3 contains 15 residues. Trimming cost V 5 bases and J 6 bases; bases outside gene matches: 10. Germline V CDR1 and CDR2: MNHEY, SVGAGI. In DNA form, the CDR3 reads TGTGCCAGCAGTCTCGGGAGGGCCGAGACGGATACGCAGTATTTT. It yields the protein CASSLGRAETDTQYF.

This clone has a handful of counts. The chain uses TRBV30 and TRBJ2-2; D not certain. Trimming cost V 0 bases and J 4 bases, with 6 bases left between them. The CDR3 has 13 residues. The germline V gene has CDR1 GTSNPN and CDR2 SVGIG (reference sequence). CDR3 sequence: CAWSVPGTGELFF. The CDR3 DNA reads as TGTGCCTGGAGTGTACCCGGCACCGGGGAGCTGTTTTTT.

The chain has TRBV27 and TRBJ2-2; D is possibly TRBD2 (6 bases). The length of the CDR3 is 13 residues. CDR1 MNHEY and CDR2 SMNVEV come from the germline V gene (reference sequence). Trimming shortened V by 5 bases and J by 4 bases, and 8 bases separated the two germline ends. The CDR3 coding sequence is TGTGCCAGCAGTCCCGGGAGCACCGGGGAGCTGTTTTTT. Translating it yields CASSPGSTGELFF.

The chain is built from TRBV19 and TRBJ2-7; 8 nucleotides agree with TRBD2. The CDR3 extends over 14 amino acids. Trimming cost V 3 bases and J 4 bases; bases outside gene matches: 5. The germline CDR1 and CDR2 sequences are LNHDA and SQIVND (reference sequence). The CDR3 loop is CASSMGLGQYEQYF. CDR3 coding DNA: TGTGCCAGTAGTATGGGACTAGGCCAGTACGAGCAGTACTTC.

V usage is TRBV11-3 and J usage is TRBJ2-7, with a possible D match to TRBD2 (6 bases). The CDR3 has 13 amino acids. V dropped 5 bases and J dropped 4 bases, with 12 bases sitting between them. Germline CDR1 SGHNT, CDR2 YENEEA. The CDR3, as DNA: TGTGCCAGCAGCGGGGGAGGCGGGTACGAGCAGTACTTC. Its protein is CASSGGGGYEQYF.

In this sample, this clone turned up many times. V usage is TRBV9 and J usage is TRBJ2-1; 14 bases map to TRBD2. CDR1 SGDLS and CDR2 YYNGEE come from the germline V gene. CDR3 length equals 15 residues. The V and J ends lost 3 bases and 8 bases, in that order; junction bases with no gene match: 4. CDR3 sequence reads: CASSAGTSGRDEQFF. Written as DNA, the CDR3 is TGTGCCAGCAGCGCCGGGACTAGCGGGAGAGATGAGCAGTTCTTC. Based on the CDR3 plus reference TRBV9 and TRBJ2-1, the full variable domain is DSGVTQTPKHLITATGQRVTLRCSPRSGDLSVYWYQQSLDQGLQFLIQYYNGEERAKGNILERFSAQQFPDLHSELNLSSLELGDSALYFCASSAGTSGRDEQFFGPGTRLTVL.

The chain couples TRBV27 to TRBJ2-2; a possible D gene is TRBD1 (5 bases). There are 15 residues in the CDR3. Per germline, CDR1 MNHEY and CDR2 SMNVEV (reference sequence). The V gene lost 2 bases and the J gene lost 1 base, with 8 bases spanning the gap. The CDR3 spells CASSLNRGNTGELFF. CDR3 nucleotide sequence: TGTGCCAGCAGTTTAAATAGGGGGAACACCGGGGAGCTGTTTTTT.

The chain uses TRBV10-3 and TRBJ2-5; TRBD1 matches at 7 bases. V was pared by 3 bases and J by 4 bases, with 11 bases of the junction left unmatched. The CDR3 spans 16 residues. Germline V gene sequence: CDR1 ENHRY, CDR2 SYGVKD. In DNA, the CDR3 is TGTGCCATCAGTGAACAGGCACAGGGGACGGGAGAGACCCAGTACTTC. Its translation: CAISEQAQGTGETQYF.

The CDR3 region is CASSAALERTGELFF. In nucleotides, the CDR3 is TGTGCCAGCAGCGCTGCTCTGGAGCGAACCGGGGAGCTGTTTTTT. The rearrangement links TRBV9 to TRBJ2-2; D is undetermined. The germline V and J ends were trimmed by 3 bases and 5 bases, with 14 bases remaining between them. This CDR3 contains 15 residues. Germline CDR1 reads SGDLS; CDR2 reads YYNGEE.

This clone was counted ten times or more. Here the CDR3 DNA reads TGTGCCAGCAGCAAGGACAGGGGTGGAGAGACCCAGTACTTC. Protein product: CASSKDRGGETQYF. The chain employs TRBV21-1 and TRBJ2-5; no check of the table's D call, TRBD1, against the DNA was made. TRBV21-1 is annotated as a pseudogene. This CDR3 is built from 14 residues.

This clone appeared a few times. This chain links TRBV4-1 with TRBJ1-2, with D unresolved. The CDR3 has 16 residues. CDR1 and CDR2 (germline): MGHRA, YSYEKL. V lost 0 bases, J lost 4 bases, and 15 bases lay in between. The CDR3 region has the DNA TGCGCCAGCAGCCAAGAGTCTTTCCGGGGTAGCTATGGCTACACCTTC. It yields the protein CASSQESFRGSYGYTF.

The chain has TRBV11-2 and TRBJ2-7, with TRBD1 identical over 8 bases. J gave up 6 bases and V 0 bases, and 10 bases lay outside the gene matches. The germline gives CDR1 SGHAT, CDR2 FQNNGV. The CDR3 extends over 16 amino acids. CDR3 sequence: CASSLDSGTGPGEQYF. The CDR3 nucleotides are TGTGCCAGCAGCTTAGATTCCGGGACAGGTCCCGGCGAGCAGTACTTC.

This clone turned up a few times. The genes are TRBV10-3 and TRBJ2-5, with 7 positions matching TRBD2. Per germline, CDR1 ENHRY and CDR2 SYGVKD. Trimming cost V 7 bases and J 3 bases; bases outside gene matches: 5. There are 13 residues in the CDR3. The CDR3 region has the DNA TGTGCCATCATGGGGGGGTTGGAAGAGACCCAGTACTTC. Its protein product is CAIMGGLEETQYF.

This chain uses TRBV5-1 with TRBJ2-1; no firm D call. The CDR3 extends over 14 amino acids. Trimming left V 6 bases short and J 0 bases short, with 10 bases between. Looked up from germline, CDR1 is SGHRS and CDR2 is YFSETQ. CDR3 sequence: CASKELSSYNEQFF. Written as DNA, the CDR3 is TGCGCCAGCAAGGAGTTGAGCTCCTACAATGAGCAGTTCTTC. Full variable domain (missing parts from reference TRBV5-1 and TRBJ2-1): KAGVTQTPRYLIKTRGQQVTLSCSPISGHRSVSWYQQTPGQGLQFLFEYFSETQRNKGNFPGRFSGRQFSNSRSEMNVSTLELGDSALYLCASKELSSYNEQFFGPGTRLTVL.

The chain recombines TRBV2 with TRBJ1-2; 7 positions match TRBD1. Germline CDR1 and CDR2: SNHLY and FYNNEI. CDR3 length: 12 residues. Losses at the gene ends were 6 bases for V and 4 bases for J; bases not matched to a gene: 2. For the CDR3, the DNA is TGTGCCAGCAGGACAGGGCCCTATGGCTACACCTTC. Its translation: CASRTGPYGYTF. Looking up the rest from reference TRBV2 and TRBJ1-2 gives the full variable domain: EPEVTQTPSHQVTQMGQEVILRCVPISNHLYFYWYRQILGQKVEFLVSFYNNEISEKSEIFDDQFSVERPDGSNFTLKIRSTKLEDSAMYFCASRTGPYGYTFGSGTRLTVV.

This rearrangement joins TRBV28 to TRBJ2-5, with TRBD2 as a possible D gene (5 bases). CDR1 and CDR2 (germline): MDHEN, SYDVKM. Trimming left V 8 bases short and J 9 bases short, with 19 bases between. The CDR3 consists of 13 residues. As DNA, the CDR3 is TGTGCCAGCGGGAGCCTCCTCGACGTTCCCCAGTACTTC. It encodes CASGSLLDVPQYF.

This rearrangement joins TRBV27 to TRBJ1-5; TRBD1 agrees at 8 bases. The germline gives CDR1 MNHEY, CDR2 SMNVEV (reference sequence). This CDR3 comprises 12 residues. V lost 9 bases to trimming and J lost 7 bases; unmatched junction nucleotides: 5. In DNA, the CDR3 is TGTGCCAGTTCTACAGGGGGACAGCCCCAGCATTTT. It codes for CASSTGGQPQHF.

As to this clone: The sample has other DNA sequences that encode this CDR3 too. V and J are TRBV7-9 and TRBJ1-6, with D unresolved. The CDR3 sequence is 14 residues long. Deletions cut 1 base from V and 4 bases from J, with 5 bases between. Germline V CDR1 and CDR2: SEHNR, FQNEAQ (reference sequence). The CDR3 reads CASSLEQYNSPLHF. The CDR3 DNA sequence: TGTGCCAGCAGCTTAGAACAGTATAATTCACCCCTCCACTTT.

The chain couples TRBV4-1 to TRBJ2-3; the match to TRBD2 covers 7 bases. Germline V gene lookup returns CDR1 MGHRA and CDR2 YSYEKL. The CDR3 consists of 17 residues. With V trimmed by 1 base and J by 1 base, 8 bases remained unmatched. CDR3 sequence: CASSQVGLVRGTDTQYF. DNA for the CDR3: TGCGCCAGCAGCCAAGTCGGACTAGTCAGGGGCACAGATACGCAGTATTTT.

The chain links TRBV5-4 to TRBJ2-7, with TRBD1 matching over 11 bases. Germline assignment: CDR1 SGHNT and CDR2 YYREEE (reference sequence). Germline trimming cut 0 bases from V and 5 bases from J; bases unmatched to any gene: 7. The CDR3 totals 16 residues. The CDR3 nucleotides are TGTGCCAGCAGCTTGGCAGGGGGACAGGGGGAAAACGAGCAGTACTTC. Translating gives CASSLAGGQGENEQYF.

J is TRBJ1-6 and V is TRBV4-2; weak D call: TRBD1 (5 bases). V lost 4 bases and J 10 bases, leaving 17 bases between the germline ends. CDR1 and CDR2 from the germline V gene are LGHNA and YNFKEQ. This CDR3 has 15 residues. The CDR3 sequence: CASSPSGTGGSPLHF. CDR3 coding DNA: TGTGCCAGCAGCCCCTCCGGGACCGGAGGGTCACCCCTCCACTTT.